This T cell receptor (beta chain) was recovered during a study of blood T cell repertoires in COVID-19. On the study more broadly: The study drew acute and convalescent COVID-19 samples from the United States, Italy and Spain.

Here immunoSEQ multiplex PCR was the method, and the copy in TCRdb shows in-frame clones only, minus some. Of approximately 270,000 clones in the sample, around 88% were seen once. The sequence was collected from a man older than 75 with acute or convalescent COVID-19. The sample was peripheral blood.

The CDR3 here is CASSYDSGGYSNQPQHF. CDR3 nucleotides: TGTGCCAGCAGCTACGATTCCGGGGGATATAGCAATCAGCCCCAGCATTTT. The V and J genes are TRBV7-9 and TRBJ1-5, with D perhaps TRBD1 (5 bases). The CDR3 is 17 amino acids. Trimming took off 4 bases at V and 0 bases at J, with 16 bases between the two ends. CDR1 is SEHNR and CDR2 is FQNEAQ in the germline V gene (reference sequence).